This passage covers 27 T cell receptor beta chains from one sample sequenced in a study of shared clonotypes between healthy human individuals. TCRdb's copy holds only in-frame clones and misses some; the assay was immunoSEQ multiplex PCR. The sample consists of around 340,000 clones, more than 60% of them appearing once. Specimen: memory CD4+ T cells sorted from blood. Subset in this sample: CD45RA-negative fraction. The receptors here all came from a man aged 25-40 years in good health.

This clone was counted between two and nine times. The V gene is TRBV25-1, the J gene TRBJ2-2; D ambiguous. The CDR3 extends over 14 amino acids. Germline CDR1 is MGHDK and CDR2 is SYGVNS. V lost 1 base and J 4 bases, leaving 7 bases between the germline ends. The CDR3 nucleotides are TGTGCCAGCAGTGAATCTTACAGCACCGGGGAGCTGTTTTTT. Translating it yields CASSESYSTGELFF.

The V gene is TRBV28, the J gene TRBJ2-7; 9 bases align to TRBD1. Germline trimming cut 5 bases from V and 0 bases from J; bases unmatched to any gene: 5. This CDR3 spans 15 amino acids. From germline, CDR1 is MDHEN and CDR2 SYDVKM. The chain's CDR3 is CASSNGTGSSYEQYF. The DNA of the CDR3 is TGTGCCAGCAGTAACGGGACAGGGAGCTCCTACGAGCAGTACTTC.

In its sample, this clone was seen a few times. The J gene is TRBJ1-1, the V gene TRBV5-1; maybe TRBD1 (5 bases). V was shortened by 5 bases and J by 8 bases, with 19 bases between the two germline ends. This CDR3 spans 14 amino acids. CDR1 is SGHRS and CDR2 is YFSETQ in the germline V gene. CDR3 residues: CASSQHSGTKEAFF. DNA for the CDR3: TGCGCCAGCAGTCAACATTCAGGGACGAAGGAAGCTTTCTTT.

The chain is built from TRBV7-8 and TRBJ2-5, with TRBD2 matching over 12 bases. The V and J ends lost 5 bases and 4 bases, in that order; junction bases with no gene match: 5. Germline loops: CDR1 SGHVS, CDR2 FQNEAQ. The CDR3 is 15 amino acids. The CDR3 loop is CASSLGLAGLETQYF. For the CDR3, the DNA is TGTGCCAGCAGCCTCGGACTAGCGGGATTAGAGACCCAGTACTTC.

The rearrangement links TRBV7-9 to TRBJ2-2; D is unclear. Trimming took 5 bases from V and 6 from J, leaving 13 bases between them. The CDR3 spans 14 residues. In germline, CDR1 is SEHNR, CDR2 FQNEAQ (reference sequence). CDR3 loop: CASSVSQSSGELFF. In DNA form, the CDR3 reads TGTGCCAGCAGCGTATCCCAGAGCTCCGGGGAGCTGTTTTTT. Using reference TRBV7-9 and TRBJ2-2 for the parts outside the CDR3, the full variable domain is DTGVSQNPRHKITKRGQNVTFRCDPISEHNRLYWYRQTLGQGPEFLTYFQNEAQLEKSRLLSDRFSAERPKGSFSTLEIQRTEQGDSAMYLCASSVSQSSGELFFGEGSRLTVL.

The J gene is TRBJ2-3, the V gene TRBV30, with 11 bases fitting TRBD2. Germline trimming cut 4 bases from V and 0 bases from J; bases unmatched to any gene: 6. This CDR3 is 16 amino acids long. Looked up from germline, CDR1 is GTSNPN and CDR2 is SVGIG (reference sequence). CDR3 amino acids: CAWTLGLAESTDTQYF. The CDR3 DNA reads TGTGCCTGGACCCTGGGACTAGCGGAAAGCACAGATACGCAGTATTTT.

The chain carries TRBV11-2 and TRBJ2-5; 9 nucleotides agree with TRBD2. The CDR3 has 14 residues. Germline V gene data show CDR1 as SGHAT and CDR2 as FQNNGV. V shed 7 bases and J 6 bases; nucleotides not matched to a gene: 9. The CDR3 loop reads CASIGLAMMKTQYF. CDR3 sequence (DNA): TGTGCCAGCATCGGACTAGCGATGATGAAGACCCAGTACTTC.

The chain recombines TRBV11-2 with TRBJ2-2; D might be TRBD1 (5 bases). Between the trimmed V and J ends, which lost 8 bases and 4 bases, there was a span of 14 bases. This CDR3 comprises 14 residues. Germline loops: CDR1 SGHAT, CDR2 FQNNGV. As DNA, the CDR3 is TGTGCCAGCGACAGCTTATCAAGCACCGGGGAGCTGTTTTTT. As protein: CASDSLSSTGELFF.

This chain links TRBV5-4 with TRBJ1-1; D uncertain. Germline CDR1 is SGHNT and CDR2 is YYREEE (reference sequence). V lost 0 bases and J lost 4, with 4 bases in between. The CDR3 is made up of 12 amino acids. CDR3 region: CASSLVFTEAFF. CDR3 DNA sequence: TGTGCCAGCAGCTTGGTTTTCACTGAAGCTTTCTTT.

The CDR3 is CASTGPGQGIEKLFF. CDR3 nucleotide sequence: TGTGCCAGTACCGGCCCGGGACAGGGGATTGAAAAACTGTTTTTT. The chain couples TRBV19 to TRBJ1-4; 10 bases align to TRBD1. Per the germline V gene, CDR1 is LNHDA and CDR2 is SQIVND (reference sequence). The J segment lost 7 bases and the V segment lost 7 bases, leaving 9 bases of the junction unmatched. CDR3 size: 15 residues. The entire variable domain, with the rest obtained from reference TRBV19 and TRBJ1-4, is as follows: DGGITQSPKYLFRKEGQNVTLSCEQNLNHDAMYWYRQDPGQGLRLIYYSQIVNDFQKGDIAEGYSVSREKKESFPLTVTSAQKNPTAFYLCASTGPGQGIEKLFFGSGTQLSVL.

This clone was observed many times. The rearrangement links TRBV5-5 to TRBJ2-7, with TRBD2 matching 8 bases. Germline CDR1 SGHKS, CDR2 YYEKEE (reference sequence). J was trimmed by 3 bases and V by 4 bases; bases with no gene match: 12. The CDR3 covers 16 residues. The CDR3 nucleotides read TGTGCCAGCAGCCAGATGACCCTAGCGGGTAACTACGAGCAGTACTTC. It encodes CASSQMTLAGNYEQYF.

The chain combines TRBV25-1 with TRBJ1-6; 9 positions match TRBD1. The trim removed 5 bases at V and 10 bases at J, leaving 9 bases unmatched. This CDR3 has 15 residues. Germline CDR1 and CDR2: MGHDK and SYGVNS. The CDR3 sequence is CASSQQGAFSSPLHF. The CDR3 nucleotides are TGTGCCAGCAGTCAACAGGGGGCTTTTTCGTCACCCCTCCACTTT.

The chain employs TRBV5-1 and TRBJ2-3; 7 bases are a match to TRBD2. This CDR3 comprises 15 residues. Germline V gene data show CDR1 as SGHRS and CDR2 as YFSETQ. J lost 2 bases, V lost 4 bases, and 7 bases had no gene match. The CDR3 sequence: CASSPRLAATDTQYF. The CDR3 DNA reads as TGCGCCAGCAGCCCGAGACTAGCCGCCACAGATACGCAGTATTTT. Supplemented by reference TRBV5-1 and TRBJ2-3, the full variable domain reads KAGVTQTPRYLIKTRGQQVTLSCSPISGHRSVSWYQQTPGQGLQFLFEYFSETQRNKGNFPGRFSGRQFSNSRSEMNVSTLELGDSALYLCASSPRLAATDTQYFGPGTRLTVL.

The CDR3 region has the DNA TGTGCCAGCAGCGCTCAACAGGGGGATCGGGAGACCCAGTACTTC. Residues: CASSAQQGDRETQYF. The chain is built from TRBV5-4 and TRBJ2-5; TRBD1 aligns across 8 bases. In germline, CDR1 is SGHNT, CDR2 YYREEE (reference sequence). Trimming cost V 4 bases and J 5 bases; bases outside gene matches: 10. This CDR3 contains 15 residues.

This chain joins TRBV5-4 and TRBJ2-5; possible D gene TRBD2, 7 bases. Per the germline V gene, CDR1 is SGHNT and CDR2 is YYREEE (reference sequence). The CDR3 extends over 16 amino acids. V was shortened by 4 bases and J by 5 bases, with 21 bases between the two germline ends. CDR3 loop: CASSRSSGGAGETQYF. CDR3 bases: TGTGCCAGCAGCCGATCGTCGGGGGGCGCAGGGGAGACCCAGTACTTC.

The CDR3 sequence is CASSLGLGDADTQYF. CDR3 DNA sequence: TGTGCCAGCAGCTTAGGACTAGGGGACGCTGATACGCAGTATTTT. V and J are TRBV7-2 and TRBJ2-3, with a tentative D call TRBD2 (6 bases). Between the trimmed V and J ends, which lost 1 base and 6 bases, there was a span of 14 bases. The germline V gene has CDR1 SGHTA and CDR2 FQGNSA. CDR3 length: 15 amino acids. Looking up the rest from reference TRBV7-2 and TRBJ2-3 gives the full variable domain: GAGVSQSPSNKVTEKGKDVELRCDPISGHTALYWYRQSLGQGLEFLIYFQGNSAPDKSGLPSDRFSAERTGGSVSTLTIQRTQQEDSAVYLCASSLGLGDADTQYFGPGTRLTVL.

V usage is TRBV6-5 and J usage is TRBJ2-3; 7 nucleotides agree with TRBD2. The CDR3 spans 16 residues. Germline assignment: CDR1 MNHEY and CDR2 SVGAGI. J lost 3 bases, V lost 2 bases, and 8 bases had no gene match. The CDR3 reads CASSYGAGELTDTQYF. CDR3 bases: TGTGCCAGCAGTTACGGGGCGGGAGAATTGACAGATACGCAGTATTTT.

CDR3: CASTPLWGGITEAFF. Written as DNA, the CDR3 is TGTGCCAGCACCCCCTTGTGGGGTGGAATCACTGAAGCTTTCTTT. The gene calls are TRBV5-5 and TRBJ1-1, with D hard to call. Trimming cost V 6 bases and J 4 bases, with 19 bases left between them. Germline V gene data show CDR1 as SGHKS and CDR2 as YYEKEE (reference sequence). This CDR3 contains 15 residues. The complete variable domain, with remaining parts taken from reference TRBV5-5 and TRBJ1-1, reads DAGVTQSPTHLIKTRGQQVTLRCSPISGHKSVSWYQQVLGQGPQFIFQYYEKEERGRGNFPDRFSARQFPNYSSELNVNALLLGDSALYLCASTPLWGGITEAFFGQGTRLTVV.

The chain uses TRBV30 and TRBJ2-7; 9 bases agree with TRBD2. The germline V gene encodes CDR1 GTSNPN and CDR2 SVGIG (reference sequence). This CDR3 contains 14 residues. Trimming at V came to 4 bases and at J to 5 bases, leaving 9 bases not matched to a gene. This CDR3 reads CAWNLLAGRDEQYF. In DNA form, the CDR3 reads TGTGCCTGGAATCTGCTAGCGGGGCGGGACGAGCAGTACTTC. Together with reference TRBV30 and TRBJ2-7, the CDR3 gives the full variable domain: SQTIHQWPATLVQPVGSPLSLECTVEGTSNPNLYWYRQAAGRGLQLLFYSVGIGQISSEVPQNLSASRPQDRQFILSSKKLLLSDSGFYLCAWNLLAGRDEQYFGPGTRLTVT.

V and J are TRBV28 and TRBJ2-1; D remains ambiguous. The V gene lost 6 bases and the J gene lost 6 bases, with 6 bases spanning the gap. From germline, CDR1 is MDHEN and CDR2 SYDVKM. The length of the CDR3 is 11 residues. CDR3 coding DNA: TGTGCCAGCAGCCCCAGCAATGAGCAGTTCTTC. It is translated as CASSPSNEQFF.

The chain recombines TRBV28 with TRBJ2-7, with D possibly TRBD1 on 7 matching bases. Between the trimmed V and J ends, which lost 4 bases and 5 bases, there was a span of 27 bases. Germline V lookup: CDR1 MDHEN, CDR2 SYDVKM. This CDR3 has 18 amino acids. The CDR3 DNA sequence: TGTGCCAGCAGTTCGGGACTCCGGGACAGAAGAGTCTTGGACGAGCAGTACTTC. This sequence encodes CASSSGLRDRRVLDEQYF.

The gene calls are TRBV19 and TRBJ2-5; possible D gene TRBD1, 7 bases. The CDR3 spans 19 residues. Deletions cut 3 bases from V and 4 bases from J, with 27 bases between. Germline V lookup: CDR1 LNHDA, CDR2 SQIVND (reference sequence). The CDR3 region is CASSIILAPAGGFRETQYF. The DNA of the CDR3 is TGTGCCAGTAGTATTATATTAGCCCCGGCAGGGGGGTTTAGAGAGACCCAGTACTTC.

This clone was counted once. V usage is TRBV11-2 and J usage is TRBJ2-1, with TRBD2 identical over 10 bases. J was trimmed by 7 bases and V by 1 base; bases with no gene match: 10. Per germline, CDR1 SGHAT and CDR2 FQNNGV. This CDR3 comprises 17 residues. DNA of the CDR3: TGTGCCAGCAGCTTAGTGGCTAGCGGGGGCCGAGGGAATGAGCAGTTCTTC. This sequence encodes CASSLVASGGRGNEQFF.

The CDR3, as DNA: TGTGCCAGTCGGCCAGGGGGCGTTTCTGCTAACTATGGCTACACCTTC. It codes for CASRPGGVSANYGYTF. The genes are TRBV7-2 and TRBJ1-2, with 8 bases that match TRBD1. The V and J ends lost 9 bases and 0 bases, in that order; junction bases with no gene match: 12. The length of the CDR3 is 16 residues. Germline CDR1 and CDR2: SGHTA and FQGNSA.

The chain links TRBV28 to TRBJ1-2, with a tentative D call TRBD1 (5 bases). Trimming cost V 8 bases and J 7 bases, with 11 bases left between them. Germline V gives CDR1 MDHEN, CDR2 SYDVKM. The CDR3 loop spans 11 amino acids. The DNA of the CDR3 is TGTGCCAGCCGGCCCCAGGGTGGCTACACCTTC. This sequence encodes CASRPQGGYTF.

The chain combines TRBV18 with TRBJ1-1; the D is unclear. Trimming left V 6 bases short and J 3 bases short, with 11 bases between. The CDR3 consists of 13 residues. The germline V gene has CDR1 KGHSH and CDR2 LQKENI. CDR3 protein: CASSLNPDTEAFF. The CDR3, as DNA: TGTGCCAGCTCGCTAAACCCAGACACTGAAGCTTTCTTT. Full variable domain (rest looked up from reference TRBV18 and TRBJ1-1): NAGVMQNPRHLVRRRGQEARLRCSPMKGHSHVYWYRQLPEEGLKFMVYLQKENIIDESGMPKERFSAEFPKEGPSILRIQQVVRGDSAAYFCASSLNPDTEAFFGQGTRLTVV.

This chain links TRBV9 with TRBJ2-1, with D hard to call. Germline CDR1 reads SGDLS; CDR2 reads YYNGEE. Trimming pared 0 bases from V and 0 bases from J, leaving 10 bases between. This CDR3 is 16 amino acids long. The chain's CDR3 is CASSVAGGYSYNEQFF. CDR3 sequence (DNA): TGTGCCAGCAGCGTAGCTGGCGGATACTCCTACAATGAGCAGTTCTTC.